This passage covers 12 T cell receptor beta chains from one sample sequenced in a study of blood T cell repertoires in COVID-19. Clones were sequenced by immunoSEQ multiplex PCR, and TCRdb holds only the in-frame ones, with some missing. Here the sample spans roughly 200,000 clones, roughly 90% being singletons. Sequencing was performed on peripheral blood. These receptors originate from a middle-aged man with acute or convalescent COVID-19.

This rearrangement joins TRBV13 to TRBJ1-6; no definite D call. The V gene lost 5 bases and the J gene lost 9 bases, with 23 bases spanning the gap. The CDR3 sequence is 17 residues long. CDR1 PRHDT and CDR2 FYEKMQ come from the germline V gene (reference sequence). The CDR3 DNA reads TGTGCCAGCAGCCCACAAAGGGCTCGGGGTTCAGGTTCACCCCTCCACTTT. It yields the protein CASSPQRARGSGSPLHF.

The chain has TRBV7-2 and TRBJ2-3, with TRBD2 identical over 11 bases. V was pared by 4 bases and J by 3 bases, with 3 bases of the junction left unmatched. The CDR3 consists of 15 residues. The germline CDR1 and CDR2 sequences are SGHTA and FQGNSA. CDR3: CASSSGLAATDTQYF. The CDR3 DNA sequence: TGTGCCAGCAGCTCGGGACTAGCGGCAACAGATACGCAGTATTTT.

The chain is built from TRBV3-1 (or the pseudogene TRBV3-2) and TRBJ1-5, with a tentative D call TRBD1 (5 bases). This CDR3 comprises 16 residues. V lost 4 bases to trimming and J lost 2 bases, with 15 bases between them. CDR1 LGHDT and CDR2 YNNKEL come from the germline V gene (reference sequence). The CDR3 here is CASSPTGGGGNQPQHF. DNA of the CDR3: TGTGCCAGCAGCCCAACGGGCGGGGGGGGCAATCAGCCCCAGCATTTT.

This chain uses TRBV11-2 with TRBJ1-2; D is unclear. V was shortened by 1 base and J by 1 base, with 10 bases between the two germline ends. This CDR3 has 15 amino acids. Germline V gene data show CDR1 as SGHAT and CDR2 as FQNNGV. CDR3 DNA sequence: TGTGCCAGCAGCTTAGGAGGCAGCTTTAACTATGGCTACACCTTC. Amino acids: CASSLGGSFNYGYTF.

V gene TRBV2 combines with J gene TRBJ2-7; D is possibly TRBD1 (6 bases). The CDR3 loop spans 13 amino acids. Germline CDR1 reads SNHLY; CDR2 reads FYNNEI. Trimming pared 5 bases from V and 3 bases from J, leaving 11 bases between. CDR3 protein: CASSKTGIYEQYF. The CDR3 coding sequence is TGTGCCAGCAGTAAAACAGGGATCTACGAGCAGTACTTC.

This chain links TRBV24-1 with TRBJ2-3, with 7 bases fitting TRBD2. J gave up 1 base and V 3 bases, and 6 bases lay outside the gene matches. The germline V gene encodes CDR1 KGHDR and CDR2 SFDVKD. The CDR3 covers 16 residues. CDR3 DNA: TGTGCCACCAGTGATGGGCGAGGACTAGGCACAGATACGCAGTATTTT. Translating it yields CATSDGRGLGTDTQYF.

V gene TRBV20-1 combines with J gene TRBJ2-3, with a weak D call TRBD2 (5 bases). The CDR3 sequence is 10 residues long. The germline V and J ends were trimmed by 6 bases and 12 bases, with 13 bases remaining between them. Germline V gene lookup returns CDR1 DFQATT and CDR2 SNEGSKA (reference sequence). The CDR3 nucleotides read TGCAGTGCATTTCCCGGGGTACAGTATTTT. This codes for CSAFPGVQYF.

This clone was found once. The chain links TRBV6-5 to TRBJ1-2; D is perhaps TRBD1 (6 bases). The CDR3 runs 14 residues. Germline CDR1 is MNHEY and CDR2 is SVGAGI. V lost 5 bases and J 2 bases, leaving 12 bases between the germline ends. The CDR3 DNA reads as TGTGCCAGCAGTAAGGGACACGCCAACTATGGCTACACCTTC. As protein: CASSKGHANYGYTF.

V is TRBV10-3 and J is TRBJ1-5, with 7 bases identical to TRBD1. V was clipped by 8 bases and J by 7 bases; unmatched bases: 8. The CDR3 length is 13 residues. Germline loops: CDR1 ENHRY, CDR2 SYGVKD. CDR3 in amino acids: CAIGGGAEQPQHF. CDR3 coding DNA: TGTGCCATCGGAGGGGGCGCGGAACAGCCCCAGCATTTT.

The chain has TRBV6-2 or TRBV6-3 and TRBJ2-1; 15 nucleotides agree with TRBD2. CDR1 is MNHEY and CDR2 is SVGEGT in the germline V gene. CDR3 length: 14 residues. Unmatched junction bases numbered 4, after V lost 1 base and J lost 15 bases. CDR3 sequence reads: CASSYFSGLAGGFF. DNA of the CDR3: TGTGCCAGCAGTTACTTTTCGGGACTAGCGGGGGGGTTCTTC.

The V gene is TRBV7-8, the J gene TRBJ1-1; maybe TRBD1 (6 bases). The length of the CDR3 is 16 residues. V gave up 5 bases and J gave up 4 bases, with 20 bases separating them. Germline V gene lookup returns CDR1 SGHVS and CDR2 FQNEAQ. CDR3 region: CASSLETPTGTTEAFF. Here the CDR3 DNA reads TGTGCCAGCAGCCTCGAAACGCCTACAGGGACCACTGAAGCTTTCTTT.

The sample holds a few counts of this clone. The chain employs TRBV5-1 and TRBJ2-2; 7 bases agree with TRBD1. Germline lookup yields CDR1 SGHRS and CDR2 YFSETQ. The CDR3 sequence is 17 residues long. With V trimmed by 1 base and J by 7 bases, 13 bases remained unmatched. Here the CDR3 DNA reads TGCGCCAGCAGCTTGTGGGACAGAGCACAGGGTGGCGGGGAGCTGTTTTTT. Residues: CASSLWDRAQGGGELFF.